Here is one T cell receptor beta chain with its context. Produced via immunoSEQ multiplex PCR; TCRdb's table is partial and in-frame only. The repertoire holds tens of thousands of clones, with less than 95% as singletons. The data derive from a study of T cell changes during pregnancy in multiple sclerosis. The CDR3 consists of 15 residues. Trimming took 3 bases from V and 5 from J, leaving 16 bases between them. Germline CDR1 reads LNHDA; CDR2 reads SQIVND (reference sequence). This clonotype was sampled from a female donor in good health, enrolled as a control in a pregnancy study. Material: peripheral blood, obtained in the third trimester of pregnancy. This chain connects TRBV19 to TRBJ1-1; no reliable D call. The DNA of the CDR3 is TGTGCCAGTAGTATTTCGTTCGCAGCGGGGACTGAAGCTTTCTTT. Protein: CASSISFAAGTEAFF.